The present T cell receptor delta chain was sequenced within a study of gamma-delta chains in newborns, infants, children. Study-wide context: Innate gammadelta T cells reportedly expand polyclonally right after birth, driven by microbial exposure, per the title.

This CDR3 is built from 13 residues. V was trimmed by 5 bases and J by 11 bases, leaving 10 bases between them. The germline V gene encodes CDR1 TSWWSYY and CDR2 QGS. With CATT, TCRdb re-called clones from the reads. The sample lists about 4,200 delta-chain clones, 2% to 2.5% occurring once. A word on this clone: The protein recorded in TCRdb matches a much larger clone and deviates from this DNA's translation at residue 5, suggesting a read error; the protein here is obtained by translating the DNA.

The TCR originated in a child who was a newborn, infant or young child, either healthy, febrile or measles-vaccinated (not recorded which). The chain employs TRDV1 and TRDJ3; D remains unclear. Sequenced: blood. The DNA for the CDR3 is TGTGCTCTTGGGAGGCCTATCTCCCGACAGATGTTTTTC. Protein: CALGRPISRQMFF.